Included here is one T cell receptor (beta chain) sequence, with context. The sample comes from a study of CD8+ T cells in alopecia areata. Treatment here: oral pan-JAK inhibitor, 5-10 mg twice daily. Germline V gives CDR1 LNHNV, CDR2 YYDKDF (reference sequence). The CDR3 sequence is 11 residues long. The V and J ends lost 0 bases and 7 bases respectively, with 0 bases between them. Reverse transcription of extracted RNA yielded cDNA, which provided the sequencing template. Only in-frame clones appear in the TCRdb table, and some are missing; sequencing was by immunoSEQ multiplex PCR. The table records just over 150,000 clones, less than 70% of them present only once.

The V gene is TRBV15, the J gene TRBJ1-4, with D unclear. The sample consisted of CD4+ T cells sorted from blood, taken at week 4, from a patient treated with tofacitinib. The source is a human donor with alopecia areata. The CDR3 sequence: CATSRDEKLFF. In DNA, the CDR3 is TGTGCCACCAGCAGAGATGAAAAACTGTTTTTT.